This T cell receptor (beta chain) was found in a study of blood T cell repertoires in COVID-19. Background on the study: Collection of acute and convalescent COVID-19 samples took place in the United States, Italy and Spain.

CDR3 length equals 16 residues. Germline V CDR1 and CDR2: SGHRS, YFSETQ. V shed 4 bases and J 2 bases; nucleotides not matched to a gene: 10. The assay was immunoSEQ multiplex PCR, and TCRdb's table has in-frame clones only and misses some. The table lists tens of thousands of clones, less than 90% of them singletons, with 1.5% to 2% in the top ten. Sequencing used peripheral blood. The chain has TRBV5-1 and TRBJ2-3, with 7 bases that match TRBD2. This sequence was found in a woman aged 60 to 75 with acute or convalescent COVID-19. The CDR3 bases are TGCGCCAGCAGCCGGACTAGGACACAACTCACAGATACGCAGTATTTT. Amino acids: CASSRTRTQLTDTQYF.